This TCR beta chain derives from a study of cytomegalovirus exposure and HLA in healthy donors. About this clone itself: Its antigen is unidentified.

Primers included in the PCR were 60 Vbeta and 13 Jbeta primers. Some clones are missing from TCRdb's copy, which holds only in-frame ones; the method was immunoSEQ multiplex PCR. This sample has 150,000 to 200,000 clones, with around 83% found just once. CDR3 length equals 15 residues. V lost 5 bases and J 4 bases, leaving 14 bases between the germline ends. The germline V gene has CDR1 SGHTA and CDR2 FQGNSA. Nominal health characterized the donors when sampled, though unrecorded immune exposures were likely. General study points: A later analysis found that most CMV-associated TCR beta chains appeared HLA-restricted. TCR beta sequences reportedly predicted the HLA-A and HLA-B alleles of most subjects accurately. Overall, about 160 TCR beta chains were annotated as cytomegalovirus-associated.

The receptor's source is a man in his fifties or sixties in good health and CMV-seropositive. V usage is TRBV7-2 and J usage is TRBJ1-4, with a possible D match to TRBD1 (6 bases). Material: PBMCs. The CDR3 region has the DNA TGTGCCAGCAGCCCGAAACGACAGGTTAATGAAAAACTGTTTTTT. Its protein is CASSPKRQVNEKLFF. Using reference TRBV7-2 and TRBJ1-4 for the parts outside the CDR3, the full variable domain is GAGVSQSPSNKVTEKGKDVELRCDPISGHTALYWYRQSLGQGLEFLIYFQGNSAPDKSGLPSDRFSAERTGGSVSTLTIQRTQQEDSAVYLCASSPKRQVNEKLFFGSGTQLSVL.